The 2 T cell receptor beta chains given below trace back to one sample, sequenced in a study of CD8 T cells in Susac syndrome (dated by TCRdb to the late 2010s). The library came from the immunoSEQ multiplex PCR assay. RNA was extracted with the RNeasy kit and roughly 0.45 to 1 ug was reverse transcribed using random hexamers. Clones were called with MiXCR by TCRdb after fastp trimmed the public reads at Q25, and only in-frame beta chains were retained. Here each entry gathers all rows of one CDR3 protein and keeps the most common genes and DNA. In all, the sample holds roughly 200,000 distinct CDR3 sequences, and more than 85% of those were seen once. The ten largest clones represent 0.082% of the sample. Sequenced sample: CD4+ T cells from PBMCs. The origin of the receptors is a human donor with multiple sclerosis.

This clonotype came up once. The J gene is TRBJ2-1, the V gene TRBV7-8; the D is unclear. This CDR3 spans 16 amino acids. Germline CDR1 is SGHVS and CDR2 is FQNEAQ. The V gene lost 4 bases and the J gene lost 0 bases, with 13 bases spanning the gap. The CDR3 region has the DNA TGTGCCAGCAGCTCCGCCCGGGCGGCCTCCTACAATGAGCAGTTCTTC. Its translation is CASSSARAASYNEQFF.

In DNA form, the CDR3 reads TGTGCCAGTAGTAGGAGCCCCAGGGGTGAGCAGTTCTTC. Encoded protein: CASSRSPRGEQFF. The chain combines TRBV19 with TRBJ2-1, with a tentative D call TRBD1 (6 bases). CDR3 length: 13 residues. V was trimmed by 4 bases and J by 9 bases, leaving 13 bases between them. The germline V gene encodes CDR1 LNHDA and CDR2 SQIVND (reference sequence). The whole variable domain, filled in from reference TRBV19 and TRBJ2-1, reads DGGITQSPKYLFRKEGQNVTLSCEQNLNHDAMYWYRQDPGQGLRLIYYSQIVNDFQKGDIAEGYSVSREKKESFPLTVTSAQKNPTAFYLCASSRSPRGEQFFGPGTRLTVL.